This T cell receptor beta chain was identified in a study of blood T cells in healthy people across ages. Findings and caveats of the study: The lack of PBMC sorting stopped any conclusive naive versus antigen-experienced comparison.

This CDR3 is 15 amino acids long. V dropped 5 bases and J dropped 8 bases, with 16 bases sitting between them. Germline V gene lookup returns CDR1 SGHTA and CDR2 FQGNSA. Through a sample-barcoded 5' primer and a J-beta primer mix, a second PCR was run for roughly 6 to 12 cycles. MiXCR, run by TCRdb on the 5' RACE reads, gives a single entry per CDR3 protein. This table has hundreds of thousands of distinct CDR3 sequences, roughly 53% appearing once. RNA extraction gave at least 5.5 micrograms of total RNA per sample. This clonotype came up a few times. The antigen remains undetermined. This chain links TRBV7-2 with TRBJ1-6; possibly TRBD1 for D (5 bases). The sequenced material came from blood. The sequence was obtained from an elderly man in good health. CDR3 in DNA: TGTGCCAGCAGCAAGGGGAGGGCTGGGGATTCACCCCTCCACTTT. Its translation: CASSKGRAGDSPLHF.